The 7 T cell receptor beta chains presented below share a single source sample, sequenced in a study of radiation and T cells in renal cell carcinoma. Time point reported: baseline pretreatment blood. The treatment here: 15 Gy SBRT to primary tumor, nephrectomy 4 weeks later. TCRdb's copy holds only in-frame clones and misses some; the assay was immunoSEQ multiplex PCR. The sample lists 150,000 or so clones; 88% were seen once. This specimen was blood, taken from a patient whose treatment included radiotherapy and nephrectomy. These receptors all stem from a woman aged 70-85 years with renal cell carcinoma.

This chain links TRBV7-8 with TRBJ1-3; unclear D gene. V was cut by 2 bases and J by 3 bases, with 17 bases left in between. Germline loops: CDR1 SGHVS, CDR2 FQNEAQ. CDR3 length equals 17 residues. In nucleotides, the CDR3 is TGTGCCAGCAGCTTACTCGCCGTCGGATCTGTTGGAAACACCATATATTTT. It specifies CASSLLAVGSVGNTIYF.

This clone was seen a few times. The V and J genes are TRBV11-2 and TRBJ1-6; D gene ambiguous. The germline gives CDR1 SGHAT, CDR2 FQNNGV. The CDR3 contains 11 residues. V shed 11 bases and J shed 14 bases, with 16 bases lying between them. The CDR3 sequence: CAHHGGPALHF. The CDR3 coding sequence is TGTGCCCACCATGGAGGTCCGGCCCTCCACTTT.

This chain connects TRBV4-2 to TRBJ1-5; D possibly corresponds to TRBD1 (5 bases). This CDR3 has 14 residues. V lost 5 bases and J lost 0, with 8 bases in between. Germline loops: CDR1 LGHNA, CDR2 YNFKEQ. As DNA, the CDR3 is TGTGCCAGCAGCTACGGGGGTAGCAATCAGCCCCAGCATTTT. Protein sequence: CASSYGGSNQPQHF.

The rearrangement links TRBV19 to TRBJ1-1; 9 positions agree with TRBD1. V lost 6 bases to trimming and J lost 2 bases; unmatched junction nucleotides: 7. CDR1 is LNHDA and CDR2 is SQIVND in the germline V gene (reference sequence). This CDR3 comprises 15 residues. The CDR3 DNA reads as TGTGCCAGTAGAGAACAGGGGGCCGGAAACACTGAAGCTTTCTTT. The encoded protein is CASREQGAGNTEAFF.

This clone was picked up a small number of times. CDR3 amino acids: CASSDRDTEAFF. The DNA for the CDR3 is TGTGCCAGCAGCGACCGGGACACTGAAGCTTTCTTT. The V call is TRBV7-6, the J call TRBJ1-1; D not resolved. V was trimmed by 5 bases and J by 3 bases, leaving 7 bases between them. This CDR3 contains 12 residues. The germline CDR1 and CDR2 sequences are SGHVS and FNYEAQ.

The chain links TRBV29-1 to TRBJ1-4; perhaps TRBD1 as D (6 bases). The CDR3 length is 14 residues. The V and J ends lost 8 bases and 8 bases respectively, with 21 bases between them. Germline V gene sequence: CDR1 SQVTM, CDR2 ANQGSEA. The CDR3 DNA reads as TGCAGCATCAGAGACAGGTCGCTAGGGGAAAAACTGTTTTTT. This encodes CSIRDRSLGEKLFF.

The chain links TRBV7-8 to TRBJ2-1, with D possibly TRBD1 on 5 matching bases. V was trimmed by 0 bases and J by 1 base, leaving 10 bases between them. Germline CDR1 is SGHVS and CDR2 is FQNEAQ. The CDR3 totals 16 residues. The CDR3 DNA sequence: TGTGCCAGCAGCTTAGCAGGACATTCGTCCTACAATGAGCAGTTCTTC. Protein sequence: CASSLAGHSSYNEQFF.